This T cell receptor beta chain was recorded in a study of CD8 T cell repertoires and HIV-1 epitope variants (dated by TCRdb to about 2020). Notes on the research overall: In separate culture wells, T cells were stimulated with each of twenty-five peptides that represented autologous and known Gag and Nef epitope variants. The cultures were grown for roughly nine days in IMDM with gentamicin, and half of the media was changed on days 3 and 7 with IL-2, IL-7 and IL-15 added. An aliquot of 1M T cells was saved as an uncultured baseline condition, separate from the 75 to 95 T cell cultures. The epitopes tested covered three Gag epitope families plus Nef HW9 and YT9. T cells were enriched using the EasySep Human T Cell Enrichment Kit and then co-cultured with an equal number of autologous T cell-negative cells acting as antigen-presenting cells. Running each culture condition in triplicate, except for one peptide done in duplicate, gave a total of more than 70 T cell cultures. Control conditions included a CMV, EBV and flu peptide pool, the Ebola AY9 epitope as negative control, and a no-peptide well.

Trimming removed 5 bases from V and 6 bases from J; the gene matches leave 6 bases unexplained. As encoded in the germline V gene, CDR1 is MDHEN while CDR2 is SYDVKM. The CDR3 spans 15 residues, from the cysteine through the phenylalanine. Only the CDR3 DNA is retained, 45 bases long and in frame from the first base. The EasySep Human CD8+ T Cell Enrichment Kit was used on day 10 to isolate CD8+ T cells from every culture. Sequencing of TCR beta CDR3 regions was done on the immunoSEQ platform at survey depth. The QIAamp DNA micro kit was used to extract genomic DNA from every cultured and uncultured CD8+ T cell population. In the original analysis: Samples with fewer than 5,000 productive reads were excluded, which removed about 7% of the roughly 80 HIV peptide-stimulated cultures. A MANAFEST web app trimmed sequences to CDR3 and removed nonproductive sequences, CDR3s under 5 amino acids, and those not starting C or ending F/W. Antigen-specific clonotypes had to expand in at least 2 of 3 replicates versus no-peptide control at FDR 0.01, only within one epitope family. A frequency at least fivefold higher than in wells stimulated with peptides from other epitope families was additionally required for specific clonotypes. TCRdb's version of the immuneACCESS table is confined to in-frame rearrangements and falls short of the full clone set. An unresolved V gene accounts for under half of the shortfall where checked; the remainder is of unknown origin. The V and J calls and clone size come from that table; D and trimming were worked out from the DNA. Within this sample are roughly 5,000 clones, with around 66% of them counted one time only. The biggest ten clones account for roughly 44% of the sample.

General conclusions and limits of the study: The assay identified only TCR beta chains and indicated proliferation in response to antigen, without indicating T cell function or cytokine profile. Several clonotypes recognized the Nef KF9 family and one clonotype recognized the HW9 family, while no responses were seen to the TAALDMSHF plasma variant. About nine antigen-specific TCR beta clonotypes were identified, of which about six appeared to be cross-reactive for autologous or known escape epitope variants.

Comment on this clone: Its specific antigen is unknown. One base away there is no much larger clone; base qualities are not given.

This clonotype was obtained from a male donor with HIV. The V gene is TRBV28 and the J gene is TRBJ2-1, with 11 central nucleotides matching TRBD1. Specimen: cultured CD8+ T cells derived from PBMCs. The base sequence is TGTGCCAGCAGTCCCCCCGGGACAGGGGGCAATGAGCAGTTCTTC. This is translated as CASSPPGTGGNEQFF.